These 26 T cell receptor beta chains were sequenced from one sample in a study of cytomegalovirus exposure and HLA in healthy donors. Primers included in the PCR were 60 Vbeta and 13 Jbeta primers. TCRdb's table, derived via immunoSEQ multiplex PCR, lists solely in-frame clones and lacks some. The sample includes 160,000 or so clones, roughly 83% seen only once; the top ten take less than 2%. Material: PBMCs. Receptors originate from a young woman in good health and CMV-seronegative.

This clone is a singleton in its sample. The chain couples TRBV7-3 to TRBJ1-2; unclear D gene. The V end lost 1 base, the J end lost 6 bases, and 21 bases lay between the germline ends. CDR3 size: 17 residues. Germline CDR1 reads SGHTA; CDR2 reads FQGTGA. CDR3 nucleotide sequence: TGTGCCAGCAGCTTAAACACGGTAGTGAACAGCAAGAATGGCTACACCTTC. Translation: CASSLNTVVNSKNGYTF.

For the CDR3, the DNA is TGTGCCAGCAGTTCTCCACTCAGGGCTAACTATGGCTACACCTTC. Its protein is CASSSPLRANYGYTF. The V gene is TRBV27, the J gene TRBJ1-2; D is perhaps TRBD1 (5 bases). Trimming stripped 4 bases from V and 0 bases from J, with 12 bases between. CDR1 and CDR2 (germline): MNHEY, SMNVEV (reference sequence). The CDR3 covers 15 residues.

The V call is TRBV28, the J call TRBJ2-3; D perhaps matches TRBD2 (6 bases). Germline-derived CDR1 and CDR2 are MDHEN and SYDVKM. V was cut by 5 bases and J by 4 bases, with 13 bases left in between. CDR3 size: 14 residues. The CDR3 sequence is CASSLRLGSDTQYF. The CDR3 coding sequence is TGTGCCAGCAGTCTAAGACTAGGGTCAGATACGCAGTATTTT.

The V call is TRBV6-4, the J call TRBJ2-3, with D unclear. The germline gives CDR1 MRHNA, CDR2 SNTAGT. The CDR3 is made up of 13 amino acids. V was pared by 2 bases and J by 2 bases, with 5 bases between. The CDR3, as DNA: TGTGCCAGCAGTGACGACAACACAGATACGCAGTATTTT. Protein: CASSDDNTDTQYF.

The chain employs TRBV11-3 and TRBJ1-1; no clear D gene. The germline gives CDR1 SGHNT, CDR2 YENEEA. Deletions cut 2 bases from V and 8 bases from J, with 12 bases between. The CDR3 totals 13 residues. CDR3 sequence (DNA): TGTGCCAGCAGCTTAATGAGGGCGGAGGAAGCTTTCTTT. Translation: CASSLMRAEEAFF.

The CDR3: CASSNPGTNYGYTF. The CDR3 DNA follows: TGTGCCAGTAGTAACCCGGGGACTAACTATGGCTACACCTTC. The rearrangement joins TRBV19 to TRBJ1-2; D gene unclear. CDR1 LNHDA and CDR2 SQIVND come from the germline V gene (reference sequence). V gave up 4 bases and J gave up 0 bases, with 9 bases separating them. CDR3 length: 14 residues.

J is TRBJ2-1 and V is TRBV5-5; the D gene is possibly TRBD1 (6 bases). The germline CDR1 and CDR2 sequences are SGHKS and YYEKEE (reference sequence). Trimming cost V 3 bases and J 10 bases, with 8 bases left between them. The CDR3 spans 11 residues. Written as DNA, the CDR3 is TGTGCCAGCAGCTCAGGGGTCGAGCAGTTCTTC. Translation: CASSSGVEQFF.

The CDR3 spells CASSTGQGGSVEAFF. The CDR3 DNA follows: TGTGCCAGCAGTACTGGGCAAGGGGGCAGTGTTGAAGCTTTCTTT. This chain connects TRBV6-6 to TRBJ1-1; 7 bases match TRBD1. Germline lookup yields CDR1 MNHNY and CDR2 SVGAGI (reference sequence). The length of the CDR3 is 15 residues. The V segment lost 5 bases and the J segment 7 bases; nucleotides outside the gene matches: 13.

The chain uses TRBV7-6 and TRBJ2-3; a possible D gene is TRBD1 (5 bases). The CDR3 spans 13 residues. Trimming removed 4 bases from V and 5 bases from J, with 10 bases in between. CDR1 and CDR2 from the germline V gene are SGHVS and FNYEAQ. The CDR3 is CASSSSRGDTQYF. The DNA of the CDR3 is TGTGCCAGCAGCTCTTCTAGGGGAGATACGCAGTATTTT.

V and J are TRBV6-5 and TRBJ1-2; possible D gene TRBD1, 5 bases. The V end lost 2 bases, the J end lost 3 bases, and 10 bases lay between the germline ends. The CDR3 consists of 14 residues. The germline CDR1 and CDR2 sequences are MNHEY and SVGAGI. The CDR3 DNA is TGTGCCAGCAGTTACAGGGGCGCGGACTATGGCTACACCTTC. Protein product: CASSYRGADYGYTF.

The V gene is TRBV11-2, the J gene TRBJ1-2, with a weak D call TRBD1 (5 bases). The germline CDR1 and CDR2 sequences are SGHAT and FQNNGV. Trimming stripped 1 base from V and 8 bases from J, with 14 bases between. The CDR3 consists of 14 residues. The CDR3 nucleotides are TGTGCCAGCAGCTTAGCCGGCGGGACCAGGGGCTACACCTTC. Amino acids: CASSLAGGTRGYTF.

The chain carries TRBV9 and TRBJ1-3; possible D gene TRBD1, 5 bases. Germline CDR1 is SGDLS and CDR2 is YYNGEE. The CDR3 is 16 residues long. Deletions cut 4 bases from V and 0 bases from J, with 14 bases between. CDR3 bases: TGTGCCAGCAGCCCGGGAGAGGGGAACTCTGGAAACACCATATATTTT. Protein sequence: CASSPGEGNSGNTIYF.

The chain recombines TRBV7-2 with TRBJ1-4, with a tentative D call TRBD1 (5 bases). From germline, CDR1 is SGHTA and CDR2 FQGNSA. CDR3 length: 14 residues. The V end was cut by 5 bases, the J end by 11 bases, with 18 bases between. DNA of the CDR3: TGTGCCAGCAGCCCCTACCCGCGGGGCGGGAAACTGTTTTTT. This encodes CASSPYPRGGKLFF.

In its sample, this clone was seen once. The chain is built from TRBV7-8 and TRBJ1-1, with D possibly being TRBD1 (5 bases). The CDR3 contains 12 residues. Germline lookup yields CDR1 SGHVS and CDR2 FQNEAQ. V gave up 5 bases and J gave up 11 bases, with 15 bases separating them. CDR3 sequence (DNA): TGTGCCAGCAGCGTTGACGCAGGGCCTGCTTTCTTT. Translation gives CASSVDAGPAFF.

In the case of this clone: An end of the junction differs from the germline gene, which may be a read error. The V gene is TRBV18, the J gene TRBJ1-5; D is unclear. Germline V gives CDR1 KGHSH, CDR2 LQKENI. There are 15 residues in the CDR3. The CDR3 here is CASSPLGTGNQPQHF. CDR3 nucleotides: TGTGCCAGCTCGCCACTGGGCACGGGCAATCAGCCCCAGCATTTT.

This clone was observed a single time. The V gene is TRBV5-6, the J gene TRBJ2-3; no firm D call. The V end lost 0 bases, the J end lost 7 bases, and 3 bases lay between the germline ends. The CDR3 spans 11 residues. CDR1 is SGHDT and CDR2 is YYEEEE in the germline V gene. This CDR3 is CASSLANTQYF. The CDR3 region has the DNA TGTGCCAGCAGCTTGGCAAATACGCAGTATTTT.

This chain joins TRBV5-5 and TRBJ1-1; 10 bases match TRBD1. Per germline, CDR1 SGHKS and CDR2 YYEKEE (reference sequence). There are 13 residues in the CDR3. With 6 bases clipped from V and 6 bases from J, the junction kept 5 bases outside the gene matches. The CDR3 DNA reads TGTGCCAGCAACGGACAGGGGGTGTCTGAAGCTTTCTTT. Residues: CASNGQGVSEAFF.

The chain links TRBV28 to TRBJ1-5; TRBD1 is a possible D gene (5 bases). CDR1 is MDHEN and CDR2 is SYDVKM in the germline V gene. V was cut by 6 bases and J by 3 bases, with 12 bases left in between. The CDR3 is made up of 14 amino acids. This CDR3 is CASSLGQPNQPQHF. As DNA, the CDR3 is TGTGCCAGCAGCCTGGGGCAGCCCAATCAGCCCCAGCATTTT.

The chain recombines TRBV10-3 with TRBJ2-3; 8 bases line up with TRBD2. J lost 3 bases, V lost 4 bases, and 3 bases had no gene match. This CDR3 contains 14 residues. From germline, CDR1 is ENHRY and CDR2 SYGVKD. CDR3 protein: CAISVAGRTDTQYF. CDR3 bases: TGTGCCATCAGTGTAGCGGGGCGGACAGATACGCAGTATTTT.

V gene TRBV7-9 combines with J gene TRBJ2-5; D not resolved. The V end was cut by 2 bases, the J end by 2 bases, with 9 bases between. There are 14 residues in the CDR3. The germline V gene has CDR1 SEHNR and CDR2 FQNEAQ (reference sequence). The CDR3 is CASSLQSMQETQYF. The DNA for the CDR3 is TGTGCCAGCAGCTTACAGTCCATGCAAGAGACCCAGTACTTC. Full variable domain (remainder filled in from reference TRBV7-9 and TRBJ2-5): DTGVSQNPRHKITKRGQNVTFRCDPISEHNRLYWYRQTLGQGPEFLTYFQNEAQLEKSRLLSDRFSAERPKGSFSTLEIQRTEQGDSAMYLCASSLQSMQETQYFGPGTRLLVL.

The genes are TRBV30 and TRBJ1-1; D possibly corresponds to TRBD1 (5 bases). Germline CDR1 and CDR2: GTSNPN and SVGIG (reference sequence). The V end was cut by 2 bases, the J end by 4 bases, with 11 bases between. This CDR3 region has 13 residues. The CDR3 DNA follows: TGTGCCTGGAGTACAGGCGCATCCACTGAAGCTTTCTTT. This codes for CAWSTGASTEAFF. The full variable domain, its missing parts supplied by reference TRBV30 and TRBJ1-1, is SQTIHQWPATLVQPVGSPLSLECTVEGTSNPNLYWYRQAAGRGLQLLFYSVGIGQISSEVPQNLSASRPQDRQFILSSKKLLLSDSGFYLCAWSTGASTEAFFGQGTRLTVV.

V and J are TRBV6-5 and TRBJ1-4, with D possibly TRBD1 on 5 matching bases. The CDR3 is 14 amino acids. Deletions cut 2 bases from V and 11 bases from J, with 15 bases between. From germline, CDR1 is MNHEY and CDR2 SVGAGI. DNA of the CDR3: TGTGCCAGCAGTTACGTAGGGGCAGAGGTGAAACTGTTTTTT. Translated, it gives CASSYVGAEVKLFF.

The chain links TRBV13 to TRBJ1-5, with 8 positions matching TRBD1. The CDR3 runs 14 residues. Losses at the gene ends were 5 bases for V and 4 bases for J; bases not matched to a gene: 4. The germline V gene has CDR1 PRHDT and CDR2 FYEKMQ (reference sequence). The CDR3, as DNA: TGTGCCAGCAGCATCGGGACAGGTAATCAGCCCCAGCATTTT. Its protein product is CASSIGTGNQPQHF.

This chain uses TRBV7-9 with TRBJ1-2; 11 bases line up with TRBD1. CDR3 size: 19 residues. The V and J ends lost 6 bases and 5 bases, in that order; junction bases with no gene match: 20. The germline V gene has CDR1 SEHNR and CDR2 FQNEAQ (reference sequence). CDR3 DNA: TGTGCCAGCAGTTCCACCGGGACAGGGGGACAGGAGTGGTTATATGGCTACACCTTC. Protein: CASSSTGTGGQEWLYGYTF. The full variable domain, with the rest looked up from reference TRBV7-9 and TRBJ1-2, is DTGVSQNPRHKITKRGQNVTFRCDPISEHNRLYWYRQTLGQGPEFLTYFQNEAQLEKSRLLSDRFSAERPKGSFSTLEIQRTEQGDSAMYLCASSSTGTGGQEWLYGYTFGSGTRLTVV.

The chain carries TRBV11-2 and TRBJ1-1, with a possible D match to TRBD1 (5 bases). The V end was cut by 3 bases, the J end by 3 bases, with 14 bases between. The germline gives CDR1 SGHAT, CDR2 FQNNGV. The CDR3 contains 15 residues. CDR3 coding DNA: TGTGCCAGCAGCTTTGGGGGTGGGGGGGACACTGAAGCTTTCTTT. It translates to CASSFGGGGDTEAFF.

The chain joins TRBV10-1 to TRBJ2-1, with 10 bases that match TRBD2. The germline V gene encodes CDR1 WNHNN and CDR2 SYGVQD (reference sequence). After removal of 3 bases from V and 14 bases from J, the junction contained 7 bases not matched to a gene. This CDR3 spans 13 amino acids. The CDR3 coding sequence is TGCGCCAGCAGTGAAAGGCGGCTAGCGGGGGAGTTCTTC. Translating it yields CASSERRLAGEFF.